This is a list of T cell receptor beta chains from one sample in a study of beta chain features in type 1 diabetes. The method was immunoSEQ multiplex PCR; TCRdb's version includes in-frame clones alone and lacks a portion of them. The table includes fewer than 900,000 clones, 15% to 20% detected once. The sample comprised naive CD4+ T cells from blood. These receptors originate from a woman in her late teens or twenties in good health. CDR3s include the opening cysteine and the closing phenylalanine or tryptophan. Each record gives: clone size, V gene, J gene, D gene, CDR3 DNA, CDR3 protein. The D gene is left open where the match is weak. Some rows mark clone size as missing; the rest say once, few, many or name a class of expanded clone.

>-|TRBV19|TRBJ1-1|-
TGTGCCAGTAGTATGGACACGAGTACTGAAGCTTTCTTT
CASSMDTSTEAFF
>-|TRBV18|TRBJ2-7|-
TGTGCCAGCTCACCAGGGTCTACCGGAAACTACGAGCAGTACTTC
CASSPGSTGNYEQYF
>few|TRBV7-2|TRBJ2-3|-
TGTGCCAGCAGCTTGAGGGGGACCGGGCTAGCGGATAACACAGATACGCAGTATTTT
CASSLRGTGLADNTDTQYF
>few|TRBV14|TRBJ2-7|-
TGTGCCAGCAGCCAAGGGGTCTTCGCGGTAAATTGGTACGAGCAGTACTTC
CASSQGVFAVNWYEQYF
>-|TRBV5-1|TRBJ2-3|-
TGCGCCAGCAGCTTGGCTCGGAGCACAGATACGCAGTATTTT
CASSLARSTDTQYF
>few|TRBV7-9|TRBJ1-5|TRBD1
TGTGCCAGCAGCTTACAGGGGGCGGGCAATCAGCCCCAGCATTTT
CASSLQGAGNQPQHF
>few|TRBV10-3|TRBJ1-3|-
TGTGCCATCAGTCAGCAGGGAGTCTCTGGAAACACCATATATTTT
CAISQQGVSGNTIYF
>-|TRBV5-1|TRBJ2-6|-
TGCGCCAGCAGCTTGGTGGGGTACGGGGCCAACGTCCTGACTTTC
CASSLVGYGANVLTF
>few|TRBV28|TRBJ1-4|-
TGTGCCAGCAGGCGGGGGGAGGCAGTTGAAAAACTGTTTTTT
CASRRGEAVEKLFF
>few|TRBV2|TRBJ2-1|TRBD2
TGTGCCAGCAGGGTGGGACTAGAGTCCTACAATGAGCAGTTCTTC
CASRVGLESYNEQFF
>-|TRBV10-2|TRBJ2-3|TRBD2
TGCGCCATAGGGATAGCGGGAGCCGCAGATACGCAGTATTTT
CAIGIAGAADTQYF
>-|TRBV10-3|TRBJ2-7|-
TGTGCCATCCAGTCAACGGGAAACGAGCAGTACTTC
CAIQSTGNEQYF
>few|TRBV28|TRBJ2-1|TRBD1
TGTGCCAGCATGGCCCCCCGACAGGGGAAAGGGGCCTACAATGAGCAGTTCTTC
CASMAPRQGKGAYNEQFF
>-|TRBV6-5|TRBJ2-7|TRBD2
TGTGCCAGTAGGTTGGCGGGAGGTACGTACGAGCAGTACTTC
CASRLAGGTYEQYF
>-|TRBV28|TRBJ1-2|TRBD1
TGTGCCAGCAGACGACAGGGTGGTGGCTACACCTTC
CASRRQGGGYTF
>-|TRBV7-2|TRBJ2-2|-
TGTGCCAGCAGTCCAAACGGGAACACCGGGGAGCTGTTTTTT
CASSPNGNTGELFF